What follows is one TCR beta chain and its context. The data were taken from a study of T-cell memory formation after mild COVID-19. After 5'RACE with constant-segment primers, TCR alpha and TCR beta cDNA libraries carrying sample barcodes and UMIs were obtained. Each CDR3 protein gets one entry after TCRdb re-called the 5' RACE reads with MiXCR. Of more than 110,000 distinct CDR3 sequences listed, around 15% are singletons. The CDR3 is made up of 15 amino acids. The V end lost 3 bases, the J end lost 4 bases, and 11 bases lay between the germline ends. Germline V CDR1 and CDR2: KGHDR, SFDVKD. Material: PBMCs or a T cell subset sorted from them (not recorded which). The clonotype originates from an adult woman who had mild COVID-19 (a few samples of this study predate the infection). Cell type and time point are not known. The chain links TRBV24-1 to TRBJ2-2, with D hard to call. CDR3 sequence (DNA): TGTGCCACCAGTGATCGGCGGAAGGCCACCGGGGAGCTGTTTTTT. Translation gives CATSDRRKATGELFF.